The 4 T cell receptor beta chains presented below share a single source sample, sequenced in a study of identical twins. Each CDR3 protein gets one entry after TCRdb re-called the 5' RACE reads with MiXCR. This sample yields around 530,000 distinct CDR3 sequences, of which 15% are seen a single time; roughly 0.44% belongs to the top ten. Separately, the same data were catalogued under a study of yellow fever vaccine responses in identical twins.

The material sequenced was CD4+ T cells sorted from blood. The receptors shown here come from a woman between 18 and 29 years old in good health.

The chain combines TRBV28 with TRBJ1-1; D is unclear. The CDR3 runs 13 residues. Trimming took 6 bases from V and 4 from J, leaving 12 bases between them. CDR1 and CDR2 (germline): MDHEN, SYDVKM. Here the CDR3 DNA reads TGTGCCAGCAGCTCATCGATGATCACTGAAGCTTTCTTT. It encodes CASSSSMITEAFF.

This chain connects TRBV2 to TRBJ2-3; a possible D gene is TRBD1 (5 bases). CDR1 and CDR2 from the germline V gene are SNHLY and FYNNEI. The CDR3 is 15 amino acids. V was cut by 0 bases and J by 3 bases, with 10 bases left in between. The CDR3 sequence is CASSEAGAATDTQYF. CDR3 DNA: TGTGCCAGCAGTGAAGCTGGGGCAGCGACAGATACGCAGTATTTT. The full variable domain, in which reference TRBV2 and TRBJ2-3 provide the parts outside the CDR3, is EPEVTQTPSHQVTQMGQEVILRCVPISNHLYFYWYRQILGQKVEFLVSFYNNEISEKSEIFDDQFSVERPDGSNFTLKIRSTKLEDSAMYFCASSEAGAATDTQYFGPGTRLTVL.

This clonotype showed up just a few times. This chain joins TRBV10-3 and TRBJ2-6; no definite D call. This CDR3 is built from 15 residues. V lost 2 bases and J 1 base, leaving 6 bases between the germline ends. In germline, CDR1 is ENHRY, CDR2 SYGVKD. CDR3 region: CAISEGRSGANVLTF. CDR3 nucleotide sequence: TGTGCCATCAGTGAGGGACGGTCTGGGGCCAACGTCCTGACTTTC.

This clonotype was seen only a few times. V usage is TRBV29-1 and J usage is TRBJ2-1, with TRBD2 identical over 10 bases. This CDR3 spans 14 amino acids. V was pared by 3 bases and J by 8 bases, with 7 bases of the junction left unmatched. Germline V gene lookup returns CDR1 SQVTM and CDR2 ANQGSEA. The CDR3 sequence: CSVDPSGSPDEQFF. DNA of the CDR3: TGCAGCGTTGATCCTAGCGGGAGTCCCGATGAGCAGTTCTTC.